These 21 T cell receptor beta chains came from one sample sequenced in a study of cytomegalovirus exposure and HLA in healthy donors. PCR employed 60 Vbeta and 13 Jbeta primers. Only in-frame clones appear in the TCRdb table, and some are missing; sequencing was by immunoSEQ multiplex PCR. The data show approximately 170,000 clones, with around 68% seen just once and around 3.2% held by the top ten. The sample comprised PBMCs. The receptors here all came from a man between 35 and 55 years old in good health and CMV-seronegative.

CDR3 sequence (DNA): TGTGCCAGCAGTTTCCAGGGGGCGGGTGGTCGGGCTTTCTTT. The encoded protein is CASSFQGAGGRAFF. V gene TRBV28 combines with J gene TRBJ1-1; TRBD1 matches at 8 bases. The ends lost 3 bases at V and 11 bases at J; junction bases unmatched: 11. CDR1 and CDR2 from the germline V gene are MDHEN and SYDVKM. This CDR3 has 14 residues.

The genes are TRBV7-2 and TRBJ2-1; TRBD2 might be the D (6 bases). The CDR3 has 12 amino acids. V lost 1 base and J lost 10, with 8 bases in between. Germline V gives CDR1 SGHTA, CDR2 FQGNSA. The CDR3 DNA follows: TGTGCCAGCAGCTTAGTCCGGGAGGAGCAGTTCTTC. Translating gives CASSLVREEQFF. Using reference TRBV7-2 and TRBJ2-1 for the parts outside the CDR3, the full variable domain is GAGVSQSPSNKVTEKGKDVELRCDPISGHTALYWYRQSLGQGLEFLIYFQGNSAPDKSGLPSDRFSAERTGGSVSTLTIQRTQQEDSAVYLCASSLVREEQFFGPGTRLTVL.

The chain joins TRBV18 to TRBJ2-2; 7 bases are a match to TRBD2. Germline CDR1 and CDR2: KGHSH and LQKENI. The CDR3 extends over 14 amino acids. The trim removed 3 bases at V and 6 bases at J, leaving 4 bases unmatched. The CDR3 DNA sequence: TGTGCCAGCTCACCGACTAGCTGGTCCGGGGAGCTGTTTTTT. It translates to CASSPTSWSGELFF.

This clone was seen a handful of times. The rearrangement links TRBV15 to TRBJ2-2, with a possible D match to TRBD1 (5 bases). CDR3 length: 15 residues. The ends were cut back, 5 bases at V and 4 bases at J, with 14 bases in the middle. Germline CDR1 LNHNV, CDR2 YYDKDF (reference sequence). The CDR3 spells CATSGRGYGTGELFF. CDR3 bases: TGTGCCACCAGCGGAAGGGGCTATGGCACCGGGGAGCTGTTTTTT.

In its sample, this clone was seen a few times. The chain is built from TRBV7-9 and TRBJ1-3, with D unclear. This CDR3 has 14 amino acids. CDR1 and CDR2 (germline): SEHNR, FQNEAQ (reference sequence). Trimming took 10 bases from V and 2 from J, leaving 15 bases between them. The CDR3 loop reads CATAQPRTGNTIYF. DNA for the CDR3: TGTGCCACAGCACAGCCGCGTACTGGAAACACCATATATTTT.

V gene TRBV19 combines with J gene TRBJ2-5; perhaps TRBD2 as D (5 bases). V was pared by 3 bases and J by 2 bases, with 13 bases between. The CDR3 covers 15 residues. Germline lookup yields CDR1 LNHDA and CDR2 SQIVND (reference sequence). The CDR3 bases are TGTGCCAGTAGTATTTCATCGGGGATTCAAGAGACCCAGTACTTC. Translating it yields CASSISSGIQETQYF.

This clone was seen more than once but under ten times. The V gene is TRBV5-1, the J gene TRBJ2-2, with a weak D call TRBD1 (5 bases). Germline V gene sequence: CDR1 SGHRS, CDR2 YFSETQ. The CDR3 contains 14 residues. Trimming took off 7 bases at V and 2 bases at J, with 12 bases between the two ends. For the CDR3, the DNA is TGCGCCAGCTTTGACAGCTATAACACCGGGGAGCTGTTTTTT. It yields the protein CASFDSYNTGELFF. The whole variable domain, remainder taken from reference TRBV5-1 and TRBJ2-2, is KAGVTQTPRYLIKTRGQQVTLSCSPISGHRSVSWYQQTPGQGLQFLFEYFSETQRNKGNFPGRFSGRQFSNSRSEMNVSTLELGDSALYLCASFDSYNTGELFFGEGSRLTVL.

This clone was observed a handful of times. V is TRBV5-1 and J is TRBJ2-1, with 7 nucleotides matching TRBD1. Germline CDR1 reads SGHRS; CDR2 reads YFSETQ. This CDR3 comprises 16 residues. The trim removed 0 bases at V and 2 bases at J, leaving 5 bases unmatched. CDR3 sequence reads: CASSLAPGQTYNEQFF. CDR3 sequence (DNA): TGCGCCAGCAGCTTGGCCCCGGGACAGACCTACAATGAGCAGTTCTTC.

The chain carries TRBV27 and TRBJ2-1; 7 nucleotides align to TRBD1. Germline V gene lookup returns CDR1 MNHEY and CDR2 SMNVEV (reference sequence). The trim removed 3 bases at V and 3 bases at J, leaving 2 bases unmatched. This CDR3 comprises 14 residues. This CDR3 is CASSFRGNYNEQFF. The DNA for the CDR3 is TGTGCCAGCAGTTTCAGGGGGAACTACAATGAGCAGTTCTTC.

The V gene is TRBV5-6, the J gene TRBJ2-1, with 7 positions matching TRBD1. Germline V CDR1 and CDR2: SGHDT, YYEEEE. Germline trimming cut 4 bases from V and 6 bases from J; bases unmatched to any gene: 4. The CDR3 is made up of 13 amino acids. The CDR3 nucleotides read TGTGCCAGCAGCCGGGACAGTCTCAATGAGCAGTTCTTC. The encoded protein is CASSRDSLNEQFF.

The rearrangement uses TRBV19 and TRBJ1-2; 7 bases align to TRBD1. CDR1 is LNHDA, CDR2 SQIVND, per germline (reference sequence). This CDR3 is 14 amino acids long. V was clipped by 4 bases and J by 3 bases; unmatched bases: 5. CDR3 loop: CASSTLTGDYGYTF. The CDR3 DNA reads TGTGCCAGTAGTACCCTTACAGGGGACTATGGCTACACCTTC.

This clone was counted a few times. The J gene is TRBJ2-5, the V gene TRBV7-9; D remains unclear. Germline CDR1 reads SEHNR; CDR2 reads FQNEAQ (reference sequence). V was trimmed by 5 bases and J by 4 bases, leaving 5 bases between them. This CDR3 contains 11 residues. The CDR3 sequence is CASSNGETQYF. CDR3 nucleotides: TGTGCCAGCAGCAACGGAGAGACCCAGTACTTC.

The chain links TRBV29-1 to TRBJ2-3; D might be TRBD1 (5 bases). V was clipped by 5 bases and J by 6 bases, with 12 bases between them. The CDR3 runs to 12 residues. Germline V gene data show CDR1 as SQVTM and CDR2 as ANQGSEA. The CDR3 sequence is CSVREGADTQYF. Here the CDR3 DNA reads TGCAGCGTTCGTGAAGGGGCCGATACGCAGTATTTT.

As to this clone: One end of the junction varies from germline; a read error may be responsible. The CDR3 nucleotides read TGTTCCAGCAGCTTAGACTGGCGGGGACAGGGGTTT. Its protein product is CSSSLDWRGQGF. The chain is built from TRBV7-9 and TRBJ1-1; 10 nucleotides align to TRBD1. CDR3 size: 12 residues. Germline V gene lookup returns CDR1 SEHNR and CDR2 FQNEAQ (reference sequence).

This clone was found a few times. The chain couples TRBV2 to TRBJ2-1; 8 bases align to TRBD2. The V and J ends lost 1 base and 14 bases, in that order; junction bases with no gene match: 7. Germline V gene lookup returns CDR1 SNHLY and CDR2 FYNNEI. This CDR3 has 13 amino acids. CDR3 protein: CASSEEIGLAEFF. Written as DNA, the CDR3 is TGTGCCAGCAGTGAAGAAATAGGACTAGCAGAGTTCTTC.

In this sample, this clone turned up once. V gene TRBV15 combines with J gene TRBJ1-3; possible D gene TRBD1, 6 bases. The CDR3 contains 15 residues. Trimming removed 3 bases from V and 0 bases from J, with 9 bases in between. Per germline, CDR1 LNHNV and CDR2 YYDKDF (reference sequence). Here the CDR3 reads CATSRDSYSGNTIYF. The CDR3 coding sequence is TGTGCCACCAGCAGGGACAGCTACTCTGGAAACACCATATATTTT. Filled out from reference TRBV15 and TRBJ1-3, the complete variable domain reads DAMVIQNPRYQVTQFGKPVTLSCSQTLNHNVMYWYQQKSSQAPKLLFHYYDKDFNNEADTPDNFQSRRPNTSFCFLDIRSPGLGDTAMYLCATSRDSYSGNTIYFGEGSWLTVV.

This clone was seen just once. This chain's CDR3 is CASRSTGTVSSYEQYF. The CDR3 DNA reads as TGTGCCAGTAGAAGTACAGGGACAGTGAGCTCCTACGAGCAGTACTTC. The chain links TRBV19 to TRBJ2-7; 7 bases match TRBD1. Germline V CDR1 and CDR2: LNHDA, SQIVND (reference sequence). Unmatched junction bases numbered 11, after V lost 6 bases and J lost 0 bases. The CDR3 is 16 residues long.

This chain joins TRBV5-6 and TRBJ2-4; 9 bases are a match to TRBD2. The CDR3 length is 17 residues. J lost 7 bases, V lost 4 bases, and 15 bases had no gene match. The germline V gene has CDR1 SGHDT and CDR2 YYEEEE. CDR3 in DNA: TGTGCCAGCAGCGTTACTAGCGGGCCCCCGCCAATGAACATTCAGTACTTC. Its protein product is CASSVTSGPPPMNIQYF.

V is TRBV19 and J is TRBJ2-2; 7 bases fit TRBD1. The CDR3 has 14 amino acids. J lost 6 bases, V lost 7 bases, and 8 bases had no gene match. The V gene's germline CDR1 is LNHDA and CDR2 SQIVND (reference sequence). CDR3 sequence: CASTTGEGPGELFF. In DNA, the CDR3 is TGTGCCAGTACTACAGGGGAAGGTCCCGGGGAGCTGTTTTTT.

This clone was recorded only once. This chain joins TRBV19 and TRBJ2-3, with D unclear. Between the trimmed V and J ends, which lost 5 bases and 0 bases, there was a span of 12 bases. The CDR3 extends over 15 amino acids. Germline V gene lookup returns CDR1 LNHDA and CDR2 SQIVND (reference sequence). The CDR3: CASSWAASSTDTQYF. CDR3 in DNA: TGTGCCAGTAGTTGGGCAGCCTCTAGCACAGATACGCAGTATTTT.

The table lists this clone with a count of one. V and J are TRBV6-1 and TRBJ2-5, with 9 bases aligning to TRBD2. CDR1 MNHNS and CDR2 SASEGT come from the germline V gene. CDR3 length: 14 amino acids. V shed 9 bases and J 5 bases; nucleotides not matched to a gene: 10. CDR3 protein: CARRGSGGLETQYF. CDR3 nucleotide sequence: TGTGCCAGGCGGGGGAGCGGGGGGTTGGAGACCCAGTACTTC.